This T cell receptor (beta chain) was captured in a study of T cells expressing NK-cell markers. Overall study: The TCR beta repertoires were obtained from sorted CD3+CD56+NKG2C+, CD3+CD56+NKG2C- and CD3+CD56-NKG2C+ T cells. Among the eight sequenced donors, seven tested HCMV-seropositive and one tested seronegative.

TCRdb reworked the 5' RACE reads into one entry per CDR3 protein, no DNA. The sample holds 350,000 to 400,000 distinct CDR3 sequences. The CDR3 has 15 residues. Looked up from germline, CDR1 is SGHVS and CDR2 is FQNEAQ. This sequence was found in a woman aged 45-59 years in good health. Sequencing input: blood T cells: a sorted CD56 or NKG2C T cell subset, CD4+ or CD8+ T cells, or bulk PBMC T cells (not recorded which). The chain uses TRBV7-8 and TRBJ1-2; TCRdb proposes TRBD1, but this gene call is untestable without DNA. CDR3 residues: CASSQGQAVDYGYTF. Filled out from reference TRBV7-8 and TRBJ1-2, the complete variable domain reads GAGVSQSPRYKVAKRGQDVALRCDPISGHVSLFWYQQALGQGPEFLTYFQNEAQLDKSGLPSDRFFAERPEGSVSTLKIQRTQQEDSAVYLCASSQGQAVDYGYTFGSGTRLTVV.